This T cell receptor beta chain derives from a study of cytomegalovirus exposure and HLA in healthy donors. The V and J ends lost 0 bases and 0 bases, in that order; junction bases with no gene match: 2. Germline V gene sequence: CDR1 SGHRS, CDR2 YFSETQ. The CDR3 contains 15 residues. In the case of this clone: Its antigen is unknown.

General study findings and limits: With later analysis, a missense DCLRE1C variant became linked to TCR beta V- and J-gene trimming. Using the classifier, cytomegalovirus status was reportedly diagnosed with high specificity and sensitivity. The authors assumed roughly uniform sequencing depth across donors for presence/absence analyses. At a 0.05 false discovery rate, a later analysis found 18,000 or so TCR beta sequences to be associated with HLA alleles.

Primers included in the PCR were 60 Vbeta and 13 Jbeta primers. The assay was immunoSEQ multiplex PCR, and TCRdb's table has in-frame clones only and misses some. This repertoire shows 150,000 to 200,000 clones, 70% to 80% found once; its top ten account for roughly 0.99%. The material sequenced was PBMCs. The chain couples TRBV5-1 to TRBJ1-2, with 7 bases that match TRBD1. This receptor was taken from a woman between 35 and 50 years old in good health and CMV-seronegative. DNA of the CDR3: TGCGCCAGCAGCTTGGGGGACAGCCCTAACTATGGCTACACCTTC. Its translation is CASSLGDSPNYGYTF.